This T cell receptor beta chain is drawn from a study of CD8+CD57+ T cells in acquired aplastic anemia. Study-wide background: The sorted CD4+ and CD8+ cells yielded an average about 3.3 ug of DNA. Study-level findings and limits: Patients and controls had CD8+ Simpson's diversity values that were not significantly distinct.

Comment on this clonotype: Its antigen remains unknown.

Previously, flow cytometry had revealed CD8+CD57+ cell expansion in the patients chosen for sequencing. The CDR3 contains 15 residues. Germline CDR1 SGHDN, CDR2 FVKESK. The junction had 8 bases not matched to a gene; V was cut back by 3 bases and J by 4 bases. It was genomic DNA that served as the template for profiling TCR beta VDJ and CDR3. TCRdb passed the reads through MiXCR, listing each CDR3 protein once. The data show around 200,000 distinct CDR3 sequences, under 50% seen once. The receptor's source is a human donor with aplastic anemia. Sequenced material: sorted CD4+, CD8+, or CD8+CD57+ T cells (not recorded which) from PBMCs. V is TRBV14 and J is TRBJ1-2; 7 bases fit TRBD1. CDR3 in amino acids: CASSHSSGTVYGYTF. CDR3 DNA sequence: TGTGCCAGCAGCCACTCCTCCGGGACAGTCTATGGCTACACCTTC.